This entry is about one T cell receptor beta chain. As yet, its antigen is unknown. Using immunoSEQ multiplex PCR, the repertoire was profiled, and TCRdb retains in-frame clones only, with some absent. The sample yields around 130,000 clones, over 90% seen once. The sample is drawn from a study of T cell responses to AZD1222 COVID-19 vaccine. Study-level information: Combined were second doses at about 4 or about 12 weeks.

The CDR3 is 14 residues long. Per germline, CDR1 MNHNY and CDR2 SVGAGI (reference sequence). Trimming pared 2 bases from V and 7 bases from J, leaving 12 bases between. Study conclusions and caveats: Possibly, clonal diversity was underestimated; donors were largely white British and included more females. Across spike, vaccine-associated CD4 TCRs were found, dominant at 160-218 and 743-854. A reported finding is that nearly half of spike-specific TCRs target unmutated variant regions.

The TCR originated in an adult in good health. The material sequenced was peripheral blood, taken on day 0 of AZD1222 vaccination. The chain employs TRBV6-6 and TRBJ2-1, with a weak D call TRBD2 (6 bases). CDR3 coding DNA: TGTGCCAGCAGTTACGCGGGGATCGGGAATGAGCAGTTCTTC. Translated, it gives CASSYAGIGNEQFF.